These T cell receptor beta chains were read from a single sample in a study of T cells after yellow fever vaccination. TCRdb re-derived calls from the 5' RACE reads in MiXCR, one entry per CDR3 protein. In the table there are some 350,000 distinct CDR3 sequences, approximately 4% of which are singletons. The specimen was PBMCs, collected 5 days after the yellow fever booster vaccination. Receptors originate from a man between 18 and 35 years old who received the YFV17D yellow fever vaccine. The conserved cysteine and the conserved F or W are not part of the CDR3 here.

cdr3_length: 11
v_call: TRBV5-5
j_call: TRBJ1-2
cdr3_aa: ASNYQGAYGYT

cdr3_length: 11
v_call: TRBV10-3
j_call: TRBJ2-5
cdr3_aa: ANGQTEQETQY

cdr3_length: 11
v_call: TRBV9
j_call: TRBJ2-3
cdr3_aa: ASSVGGADTQY

cdr3_length: 12
v_call: TRBV6-4
j_call: TRBJ2-1
cdr3_aa: ASSEGTSINEQF

cdr3_length: 13
v_call: TRBV15
j_call: TRBJ1-1
cdr3_aa: ATSRVRRLITEAF

cdr3_length: 13
v_call: TRBV10-3
j_call: TRBJ2-4
cdr3_aa: AISETLPDQNIQY

cdr3_length: 13
v_call: TRBV5-1
j_call: TRBJ1-6
cdr3_aa: ASTQDRADNSPLH

cdr3_length: 14
v_call: TRBV7-8
j_call: TRBJ2-1
cdr3_aa: ASSLRRLQMRNEQF

cdr3_length: 14
v_call: TRBV3-1
j_call: TRBJ2-3
cdr3_aa: ASTRDRGQVTDTQY

cdr3_length: 10
v_call: TRBV4-2
j_call: TRBJ2-1
cdr3_aa: ASSTSGGVQF

cdr3_length: 10
v_call: TRBV6-1
j_call: TRBJ2-1
cdr3_aa: ASMESYNEQF

cdr3_length: 13
v_call: TRBV11-1
j_call: TRBJ2-1
cdr3_aa: ASSPLGWGVNEQF

cdr3_length: 13
v_call: TRBV4-1
j_call: TRBJ2-2
cdr3_aa: ASSRRTGRSGELF

cdr3_length: 10
v_call: TRBV20-1
j_call: TRBJ1-1
cdr3_aa: SAREVISEAF

cdr3_length: 11
v_call: TRBV4-1
j_call: TRBJ2-2
cdr3_aa: ASSHSGGGELF

cdr3_length: 14
v_call: TRBV18
j_call: TRBJ1-3
cdr3_aa: ASSTNRALGGNTIY

cdr3_length: 15
v_call: TRBV7-6
j_call: TRBJ2-3
cdr3_aa: ASSLTTSAGGTDTQY

cdr3_length: 13
v_call: TRBV3-1
j_call: TRBJ2-1
cdr3_aa: ASSQGGEGYNEQF

cdr3_length: 13
v_call: TRBV7-9
j_call: TRBJ2-3
cdr3_aa: ASSLSAGPQGTQY

cdr3_length: 13
v_call: TRBV24-1
j_call: TRBJ2-2
cdr3_aa: ATSDVGQRTGELF

cdr3_length: 11
v_call: TRBV12-5
j_call: TRBJ1-2
cdr3_aa: ASGLQTDYGYT

cdr3_length: 14
v_call: TRBV20-1
j_call: TRBJ2-1
cdr3_aa: SASRGHLATYNEQF

cdr3_length: 12
v_call: TRBV10-3
j_call: TRBJ2-1
cdr3_aa: AISESGRSRWQF

cdr3_length: 12
v_call: TRBV7-2
j_call: TRBJ2-2
cdr3_aa: ASSLALPTGELF

cdr3_length: 13
v_call: TRBV7-9
j_call: TRBJ2-1
cdr3_aa: ASSPRASLDDEQF

cdr3_length: 13
v_call: TRBV7-2
j_call: TRBJ2-1
cdr3_aa: ASSPSSGFYNEQF

cdr3_length: 13
v_call: TRBV7-2
j_call: TRBJ2-2
cdr3_aa: ASSTGTGASGELF

cdr3_length: 9
v_call: TRBV12-3/TRBV12-4
j_call: TRBJ1-1
cdr3_aa: ASSFISEAF